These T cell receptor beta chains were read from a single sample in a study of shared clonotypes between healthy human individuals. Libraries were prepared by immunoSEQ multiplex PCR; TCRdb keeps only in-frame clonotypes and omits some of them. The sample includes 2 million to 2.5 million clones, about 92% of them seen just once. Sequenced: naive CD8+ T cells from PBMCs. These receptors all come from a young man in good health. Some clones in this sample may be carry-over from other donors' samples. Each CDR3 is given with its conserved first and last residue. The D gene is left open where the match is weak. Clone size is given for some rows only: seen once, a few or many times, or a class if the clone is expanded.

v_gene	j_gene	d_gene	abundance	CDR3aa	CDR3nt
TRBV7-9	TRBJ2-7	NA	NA	CASSVPVGWGAPGNEQYF	TGTGCCAGCAGCGTTCCCGTGGGGTGGGGGGCACCTGGGAACGAGCAGTACTTC
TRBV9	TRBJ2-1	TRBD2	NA	CASSSSGFYNEQFF	TGTGCCAGCAGCTCTAGCGGATTCTACAATGAGCAGTTCTTC
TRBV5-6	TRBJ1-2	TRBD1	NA	CASSLGGTAYGYTF	TGTGCCAGCAGCTTGGGCGGGACAGCGTATGGCTACACCTTC
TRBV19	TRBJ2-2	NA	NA	CASRSPGELFF	TGTGCCAGCCGATCCCCCGGGGAGCTGTTTTTT
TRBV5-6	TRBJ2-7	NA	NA	CASSLGSRYNEQYF	TGTGCCAGCAGCTTGGGCAGCCGCTATAACGAGCAGTACTTC
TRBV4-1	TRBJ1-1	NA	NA	CASSQEGVMNTEAFF	TGCGCCAGCAGCCAAGAGGGGGTGATGAACACTGAAGCTTTCTTT
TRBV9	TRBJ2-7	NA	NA	CASSAWDDSYEQYF	TGTGCCAGCAGCGCCTGGGACGATTCCTACGAGCAGTACTTC
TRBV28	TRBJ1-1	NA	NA	CASITIGRDADTEAFF	TGTGCCAGCATCACGATTGGCCGGGATGCGGACACTGAAGCTTTCTTT
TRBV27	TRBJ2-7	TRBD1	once	CASSPPQGSMHYEQYF	TGTGCCAGCAGTCCACCACAGGGGTCCATGCACTACGAGCAGTACTTC
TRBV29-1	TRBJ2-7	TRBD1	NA	CSARTGTLLDEQYF	TGCAGCGCCCGGACAGGGACCCTTCTCGACGAGCAGTACTTC
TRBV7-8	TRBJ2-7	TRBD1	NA	CASSLAIRGSYEQYF	TGTGCCAGCAGCTTAGCGATCAGGGGGAGCTACGAGCAGTACTTC
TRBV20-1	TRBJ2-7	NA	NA	CSAMTNREQYF	TGCAGTGCTATGACGAACCGCGAGCAGTACTTC
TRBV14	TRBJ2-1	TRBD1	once	CASSARDRRNNEQFF	TGTGCCAGCAGCGCCCGGGACAGAAGGAACAATGAGCAGTTCTTC
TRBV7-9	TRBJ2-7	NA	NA	CASRLTGPLSYEQYF	TGTGCCAGCAGGCTAACAGGACCACTCTCCTACGAGCAGTACTTC
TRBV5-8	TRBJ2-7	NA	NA	CASSFRLPPSYEQYF	TGTGCCAGCAGCTTCCGTCTACCCCCCTCCTACGAGCAGTACTTC
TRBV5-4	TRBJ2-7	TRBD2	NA	CASSLKREVPYEQYF	TGTGCCAGCAGCTTGAAGCGGGAGGTACCCTACGAGCAGTACTTC
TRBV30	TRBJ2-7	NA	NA	CAWSKATTYEQYF	TGTGCCTGGAGTAAGGCCACAACCTACGAGCAGTACTTC
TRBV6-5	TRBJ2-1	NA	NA	CASSIQGASYNEQFF	TGTGCCAGCAGCATACAGGGAGCGTCCTACAATGAGCAGTTCTTC
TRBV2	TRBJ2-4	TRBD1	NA	CAAGYQGAEDIQYF	TGTGCCGCTGGTTATCAGGGGGCAGAAGACATTCAGTACTTC
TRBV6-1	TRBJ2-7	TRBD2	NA	CASSEGLAGTPYEQYF	TGTGCCAGCAGTGAAGGACTAGCGGGAACCCCCTACGAGCAGTACTTC
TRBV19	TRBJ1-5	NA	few	CASSTGDDQPQHF	TGTGCCAGTAGTACAGGGGATGATCAGCCCCAGCATTTT
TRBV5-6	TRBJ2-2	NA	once	CASSLEPKGITGELFF	TGTGCCAGCAGCTTGGAGCCTAAGGGCATCACCGGGGAGCTGTTTTTT
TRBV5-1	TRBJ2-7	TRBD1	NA	CASSSTGAHEQYF	TGCGCCAGCAGCTCGACAGGGGCCCACGAGCAGTACTTC
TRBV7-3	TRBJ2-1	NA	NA	CASSLARGIGNEQFF	TGTGCCAGCAGCCTAGCCCGGGGGATAGGCAATGAGCAGTTCTTC
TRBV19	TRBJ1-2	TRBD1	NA	CASSTTRDRDYGYTF	TGTGCCAGTAGTACCACCCGGGACAGAGACTATGGCTACACCTTC
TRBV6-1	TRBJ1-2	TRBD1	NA	CASKIQGRDGYTF	TGTGCCAGCAAGATACAGGGGAGGGATGGCTACACCTTC
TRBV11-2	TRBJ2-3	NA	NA	CASSFGPDTQYF	TGTGCCAGCAGCTTTGGACCCGATACGCAGTATTTT
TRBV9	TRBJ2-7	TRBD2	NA	CASSPWGGQNYEQYF	TGTGCCAGCAGCCCGTGGGGAGGGCAGAACTACGAGCAGTACTTC
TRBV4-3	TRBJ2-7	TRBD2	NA	CASSLGLAVHYEQYF	TGCGCCAGCAGCCTGGGACTAGCTGTACACTACGAGCAGTACTTC
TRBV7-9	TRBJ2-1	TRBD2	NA	CASSLVASGSNEQFF	TGTGCCAGCAGCTTAGTCGCTAGCGGGAGCAATGAGCAGTTCTTC
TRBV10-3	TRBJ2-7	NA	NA	CAISETGLIEQYF	TGTGCCATCAGTGAAACAGGGCTGATCGAGCAGTACTTC
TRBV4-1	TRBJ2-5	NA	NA	CASSQVRIEKQGETQYF	TGCGCCAGCAGCCAAGTACGGATCGAAAAGCAGGGAGAGACCCAGTACTTC